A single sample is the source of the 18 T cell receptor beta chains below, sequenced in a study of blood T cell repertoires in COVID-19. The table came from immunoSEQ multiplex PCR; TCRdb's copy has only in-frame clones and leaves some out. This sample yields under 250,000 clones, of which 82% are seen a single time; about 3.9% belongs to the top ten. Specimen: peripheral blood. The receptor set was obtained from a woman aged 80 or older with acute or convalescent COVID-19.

In nucleotides, the CDR3 is TGTGCCAGCAGTTACCTCGGGTCGAAGTTGAACACTGAAGCTTTCTTT. Residues: CASSYLGSKLNTEAFF. The chain recombines TRBV6-5 with TRBJ1-1; no definite D call. CDR3 length: 16 residues. The germline V and J ends were trimmed by 2 bases and 0 bases, with 13 bases remaining between them. Germline V gene sequence: CDR1 MNHEY, CDR2 SVGAGI.

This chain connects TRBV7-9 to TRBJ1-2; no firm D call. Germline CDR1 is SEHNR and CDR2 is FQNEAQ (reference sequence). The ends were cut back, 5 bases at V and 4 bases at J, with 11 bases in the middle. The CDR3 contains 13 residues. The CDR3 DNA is TGTGCCAGCAGCCCGCCTGGACTCTATGGCTACACCTTC. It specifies CASSPPGLYGYTF.

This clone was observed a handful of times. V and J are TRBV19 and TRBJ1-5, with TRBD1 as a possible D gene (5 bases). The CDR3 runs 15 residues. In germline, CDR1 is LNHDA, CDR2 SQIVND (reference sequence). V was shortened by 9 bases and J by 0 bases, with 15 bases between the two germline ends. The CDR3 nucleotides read TGTGCCAGCCGCGTAGACAGTAATAGCAATCAGCCCCAGCATTTT. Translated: CASRVDSNSNQPQHF.

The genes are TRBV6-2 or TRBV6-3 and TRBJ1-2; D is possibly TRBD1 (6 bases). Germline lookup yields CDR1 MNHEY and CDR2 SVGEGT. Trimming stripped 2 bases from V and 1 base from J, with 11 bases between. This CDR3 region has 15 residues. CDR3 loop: CASSYRQGSNYGYTF. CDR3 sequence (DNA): TGTGCCAGCAGTTACCGCCAGGGGAGTAACTATGGCTACACCTTC.

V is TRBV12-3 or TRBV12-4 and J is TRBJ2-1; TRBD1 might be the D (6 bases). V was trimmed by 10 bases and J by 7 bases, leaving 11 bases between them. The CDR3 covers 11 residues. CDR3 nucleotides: TGTGCCACAGGGGAACGTAATGAGCAGTTCTTC. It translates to CATGERNEQFF.

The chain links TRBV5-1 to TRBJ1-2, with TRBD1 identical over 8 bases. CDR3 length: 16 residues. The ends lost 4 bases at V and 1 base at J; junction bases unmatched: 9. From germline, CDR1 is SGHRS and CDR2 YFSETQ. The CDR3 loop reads CASSALTGDSNYGYTF. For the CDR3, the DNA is TGCGCCAGCAGCGCCCTGACAGGGGATAGTAACTATGGCTACACCTTC.

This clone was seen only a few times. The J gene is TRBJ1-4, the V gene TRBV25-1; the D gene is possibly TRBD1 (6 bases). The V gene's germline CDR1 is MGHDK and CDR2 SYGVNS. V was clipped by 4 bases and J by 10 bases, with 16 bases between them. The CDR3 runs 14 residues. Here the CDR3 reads CASSAHRDVSKLFF. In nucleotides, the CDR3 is TGTGCCAGCAGTGCGCACAGGGATGTGTCAAAACTGTTTTTT.

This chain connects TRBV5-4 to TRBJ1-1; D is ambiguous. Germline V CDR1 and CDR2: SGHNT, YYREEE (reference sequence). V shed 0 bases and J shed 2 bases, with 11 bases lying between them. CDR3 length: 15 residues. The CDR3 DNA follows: TGTGCCAGCAGCTTGGCGGCGGCAATCAACACTGAAGCTTTCTTT. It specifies CASSLAAAINTEAFF.

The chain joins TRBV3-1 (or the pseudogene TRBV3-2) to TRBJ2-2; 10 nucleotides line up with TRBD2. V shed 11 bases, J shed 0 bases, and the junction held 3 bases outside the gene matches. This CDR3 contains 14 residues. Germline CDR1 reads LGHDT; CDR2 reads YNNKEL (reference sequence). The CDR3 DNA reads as TGTGCCGTCGGGACTAGCGCGAACACCGGGGAGCTGTTTTTT. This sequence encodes CAVGTSANTGELFF.

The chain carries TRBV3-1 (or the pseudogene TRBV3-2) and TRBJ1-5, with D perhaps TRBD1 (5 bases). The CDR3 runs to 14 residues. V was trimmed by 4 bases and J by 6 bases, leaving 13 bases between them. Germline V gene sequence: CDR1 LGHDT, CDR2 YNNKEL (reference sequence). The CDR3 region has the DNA TGTGCCAGCAGCCTCAGAAGGGGCAGTCAGCCCCAGCATTTT. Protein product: CASSLRRGSQPQHF.

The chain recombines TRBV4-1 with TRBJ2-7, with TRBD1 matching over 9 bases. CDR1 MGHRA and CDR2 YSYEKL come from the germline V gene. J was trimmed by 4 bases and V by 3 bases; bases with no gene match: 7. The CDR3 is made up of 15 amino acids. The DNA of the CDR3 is TGCGCCAGCAGCCAGACCGGGACAGGGACTTACGAGCAGTACTTC. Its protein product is CASSQTGTGTYEQYF.

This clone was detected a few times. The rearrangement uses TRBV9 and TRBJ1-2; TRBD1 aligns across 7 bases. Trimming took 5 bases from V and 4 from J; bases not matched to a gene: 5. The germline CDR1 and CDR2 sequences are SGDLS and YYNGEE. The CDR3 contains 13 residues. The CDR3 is CASRHRDSYGYTF. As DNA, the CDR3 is TGTGCCAGCAGACACCGGGACAGCTATGGCTACACCTTC.

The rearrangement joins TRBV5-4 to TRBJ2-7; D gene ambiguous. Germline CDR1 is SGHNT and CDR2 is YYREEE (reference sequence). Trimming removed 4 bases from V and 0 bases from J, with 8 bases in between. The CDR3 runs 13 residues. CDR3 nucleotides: TGTGCCAGCAGCCCGACTTCCTCCTACGAGCAGTACTTC. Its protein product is CASSPTSSYEQYF.

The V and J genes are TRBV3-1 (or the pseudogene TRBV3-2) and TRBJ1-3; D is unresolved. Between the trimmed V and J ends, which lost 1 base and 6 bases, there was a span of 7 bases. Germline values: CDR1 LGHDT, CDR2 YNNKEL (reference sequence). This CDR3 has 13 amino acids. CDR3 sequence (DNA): TGTGCCAGCAGCCAAGTCTTAGAAAACACCATATATTTT. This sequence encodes CASSQVLENTIYF.

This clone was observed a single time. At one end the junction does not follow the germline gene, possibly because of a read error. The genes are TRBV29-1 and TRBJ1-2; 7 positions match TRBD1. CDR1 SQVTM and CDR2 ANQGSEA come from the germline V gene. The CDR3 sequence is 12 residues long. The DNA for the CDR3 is TGCAGCGTTGACTTGGGGACAGCCGTTGGAGTATTC. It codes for CSVDLGTAVGVF.

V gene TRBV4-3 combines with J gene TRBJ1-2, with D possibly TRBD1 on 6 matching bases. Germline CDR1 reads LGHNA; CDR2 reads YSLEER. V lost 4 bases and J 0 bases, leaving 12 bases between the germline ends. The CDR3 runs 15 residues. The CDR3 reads CASSPTGRANYGYTF. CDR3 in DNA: TGCGCCAGCAGCCCCACAGGGAGAGCTAACTATGGCTACACCTTC.

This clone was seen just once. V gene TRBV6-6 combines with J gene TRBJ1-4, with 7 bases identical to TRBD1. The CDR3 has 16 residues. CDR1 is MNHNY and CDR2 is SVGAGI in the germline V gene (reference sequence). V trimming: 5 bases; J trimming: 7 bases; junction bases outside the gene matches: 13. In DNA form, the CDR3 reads TGTGCCAGCAGTCAAAACAGGGGCCGCGTTGCTGAAAAACTGTTTTTT. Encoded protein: CASSQNRGRVAEKLFF.

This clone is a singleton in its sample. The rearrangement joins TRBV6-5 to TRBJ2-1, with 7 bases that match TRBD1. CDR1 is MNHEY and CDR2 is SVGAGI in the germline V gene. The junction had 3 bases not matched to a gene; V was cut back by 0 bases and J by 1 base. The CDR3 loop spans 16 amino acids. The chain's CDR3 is CASSYSWTGSYNEQFF. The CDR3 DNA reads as TGTGCCAGCAGTTACTCGTGGACAGGTTCCTACAATGAGCAGTTCTTC.